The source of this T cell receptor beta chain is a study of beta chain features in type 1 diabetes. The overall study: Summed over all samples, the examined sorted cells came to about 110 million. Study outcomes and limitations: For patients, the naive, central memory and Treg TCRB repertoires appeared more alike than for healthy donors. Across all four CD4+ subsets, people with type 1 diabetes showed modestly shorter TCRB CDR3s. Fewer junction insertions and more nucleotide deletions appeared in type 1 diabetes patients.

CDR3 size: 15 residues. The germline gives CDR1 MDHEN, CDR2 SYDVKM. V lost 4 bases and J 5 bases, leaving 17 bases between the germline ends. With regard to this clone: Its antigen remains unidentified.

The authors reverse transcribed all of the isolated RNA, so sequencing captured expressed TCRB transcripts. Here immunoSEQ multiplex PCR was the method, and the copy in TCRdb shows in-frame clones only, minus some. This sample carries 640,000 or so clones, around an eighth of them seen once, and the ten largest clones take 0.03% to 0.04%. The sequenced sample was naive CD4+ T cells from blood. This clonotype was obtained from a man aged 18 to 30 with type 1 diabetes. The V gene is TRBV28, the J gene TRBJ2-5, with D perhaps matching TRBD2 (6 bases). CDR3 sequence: CASSSASGGRETQYF. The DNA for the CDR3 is TGTGCCAGCAGTTCGGCCAGCGGAGGGCGGGAGACCCAGTACTTC.